This T cell receptor beta chain was identified in a study of blood T cell repertoires in COVID-19 (dated by TCRdb to 2020 to 2021). Background for the entire study: Samples from collaborators originated in the United States, Italy and Spain and spanned both the acute and convalescent phases of COVID-19. The dataset comprised deeply sampled blood TCRbeta repertoires from subjects exposed to, actively infected with, or recovered from COVID-19. Samples were obtained from the ongoing ImmuneRACE study (first 160 participants) and from 1,200 or so subjects provided by 6 global collaborators. Sample metadata almost always included a de-identified subject ID, COVID-19 status, age in years and sex. The repertoires were released in a freely available public database intended as a resource for research on the immune response to SARS-CoV-2. The prospective study material was composed of cDNA or gDNA derived from T cells, B-cell-depleted T cells, or PBMCs. HLA class I and class II types, where available, came from metadata supplied by the sample provider rather than from assay-based typing. Points the paper makes about the study in general: The amount of clinical and demographic metadata varied by source and participant and was provided uncurated.

Collaborating institutions collected whole blood in K2EDTA tubes following their own protocols. For TCRbeta analysis, collaborator samples were shipped as frozen whole blood, as isolated PBMCs, or as DNA extracted from either sample type. TCRbeta CDR3 regions were amplified from genomic DNA by means of the immunoSEQ Assay, a bias-controlled multiplex PCR. On the authors' methods: The number of nucleated cells in each sample was estimated by amplification of reference gene primers within the assay. Sequence reads were collapsed and filtered to measure the absolute abundance of every unique TCRbeta CDR3 rearrangement. For each sample, productive Simpson clonality was calculated as the square root of Simpson's diversity index over productive rearrangements. TCRdb limited this immuneACCESS table to in-frame rearrangements with V and J called. A share of clones is missing; checked studies link under half to unresolved V genes, and the rest is unexplained. That table furnishes V, J and clone size, whereas the DNA furnished D and trimming. The sample includes about 290,000 clones, with more than 85% observed a single time. The ten largest make up approximately 4.2% of the sample.

From V the trimming removes 5 bases and from J it removes 1 base, while the gene matches leave 0 bases of the junction unaccounted for. From the germline V gene (reference sequence), CDR1 is LGHDT and CDR2 is YNNKEL. From its cysteine to its phenylalanine, the CDR3 spans 14 amino acids. The read is trimmed to its CDR3 DNA, 42 bases read in frame from base 1. Remarks on this clone: It lacks a known antigen. No much larger clonotype is one base removed from it; base qualities were not supplied.

Sequenced: peripheral blood. The chain couples TRBV3-1 (or the pseudogene TRBV3-2) to TRBJ1-5, and 9 junctional nucleotides match TRBD1. The origin of this receptor is a man aged 40-55 years with acute or convalescent COVID-19. The DNA sequence is as follows: TGTGCCAGCAGCGACAGGGGGAGCAATCAGCCCCAGCATTTT. This encodes CASSDRGSNQPQHF.